Below, 6 T cell receptor beta chains from the same sample are listed, as sequenced in a study of T cell clones after liver transplantation (dated by TCRdb to the late 2010s). Libraries were built with the immunoSEQ multiplex PCR assay. In its TCRdb copy, this immuneACCESS table keeps in-frame sequences only and misses some clones. Where compared with another copy, unresolved V genes explain less than half of these, and the others have no known cause. The sample includes 80,000 or so clones, with roughly 82% observed a single time. Of the sample, more than 0.45% falls within the top ten clones. This specimen consisted of CD4+ T cells from blood, obtained almost 47 months after liver transplant. The receptors shown here come from a human patient who received a liver transplant. After transplantation, some T cells may belong to the graft donor instead of the recipient.

V is TRBV10-1 and J is TRBJ2-1, with D unresolved. The germline CDR1 and CDR2 sequences are WNHNN and SYGVQD (reference sequence). V lost 5 bases to trimming and J lost 11 bases, with 13 bases between them. The CDR3 covers 12 residues. Written as DNA, the CDR3 is TGCGCCAGCAGTAACGGGCTTTATAAGCAGTTCTTC. As protein: CASSNGLYKQFF.

This clone was counted a few times. V gene TRBV5-1 combines with J gene TRBJ2-2, with no clear D. The CDR3 is 14 residues long. The germline V gene encodes CDR1 SGHRS and CDR2 YFSETQ. With 0 bases removed from V and 1 base from J, the gap between germline ends came to 4 bases. The CDR3 loop is CASSLDRNTGELFF. The CDR3, as DNA: TGCGCCAGCAGCTTGGACAGGAACACCGGGGAGCTGTTTTTT.

This clone showed up many times. The chain combines TRBV7-6 with TRBJ2-7; D unclear. Germline CDR1 and CDR2: SGHVS and FNYEAQ. Trimming shortened V by 0 bases and J by 3 bases, and 6 bases separated the two germline ends. This CDR3 contains 13 residues. The CDR3 nucleotides read TGTGCCAGCAGCTTAGCTTCCGACTACGAGCAGTACTTC. Encoded protein: CASSLASDYEQYF.

For this clone: Other DNA variants within this sample encode the same CDR3. V gene TRBV5-1 combines with J gene TRBJ2-3; 7 bases line up with TRBD2. The V segment lost 0 bases and the J segment 3 bases; nucleotides outside the gene matches: 1. The CDR3 runs to 14 residues. Per germline, CDR1 SGHRS and CDR2 YFSETQ. DNA of the CDR3: TGCGCCAGCAGCTTGGGGGACTATACAGATACGCAGTATTTT. Translation: CASSLGDYTDTQYF. The variable domain in full, completed from reference TRBV5-1 and TRBJ2-3, reads KAGVTQTPRYLIKTRGQQVTLSCSPISGHRSVSWYQQTPGQGLQFLFEYFSETQRNKGNFPGRFSGRQFSNSRSEMNVSTLELGDSALYLCASSLGDYTDTQYFGPGTRLTVL.

A few counts support this clone. This rearrangement joins TRBV7-2 to TRBJ1-5; TRBD1 is a possible D gene (6 bases). V gave up 3 bases and J gave up 1 base, with 13 bases separating them. The CDR3 is 16 residues long. Germline lookup yields CDR1 SGHTA and CDR2 FQGNSA. Here the CDR3 reads CASSFWGRGSNQPQHF. DNA for the CDR3: TGTGCCAGCAGCTTTTGGGGGCGTGGAAGCAATCAGCCCCAGCATTTT.

J is TRBJ2-1 and V is TRBV15, with D unclear. CDR1 and CDR2 (germline): LNHNV, YYDKDF (reference sequence). The CDR3 sequence is 12 residues long. The V end lost 1 base, the J end lost 5 bases, and 3 bases lay between the germline ends. This CDR3 is CATSRVDNEQFF. As DNA, the CDR3 is TGTGCCACCAGCAGAGTCGACAATGAGCAGTTCTTC. Supplemented by reference TRBV15 and TRBJ2-1, the full variable domain reads DAMVIQNPRYQVTQFGKPVTLSCSQTLNHNVMYWYQQKSSQAPKLLFHYYDKDFNNEADTPDNFQSRRPNTSFCFLDIRSPGLGDTAMYLCATSRVDNEQFFGPGTRLTVL.